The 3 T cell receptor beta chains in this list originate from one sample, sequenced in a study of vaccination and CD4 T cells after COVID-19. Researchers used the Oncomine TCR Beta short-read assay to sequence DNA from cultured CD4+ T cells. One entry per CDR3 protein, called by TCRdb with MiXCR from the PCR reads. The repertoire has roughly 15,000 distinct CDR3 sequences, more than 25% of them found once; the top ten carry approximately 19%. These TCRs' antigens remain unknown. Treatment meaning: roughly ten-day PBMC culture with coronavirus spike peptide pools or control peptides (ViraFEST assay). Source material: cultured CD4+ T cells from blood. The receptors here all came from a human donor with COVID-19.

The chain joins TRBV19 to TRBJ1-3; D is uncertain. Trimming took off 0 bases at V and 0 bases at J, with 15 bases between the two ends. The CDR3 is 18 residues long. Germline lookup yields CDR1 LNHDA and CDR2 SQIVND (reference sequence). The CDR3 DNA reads TGTGCCAGTAGTATAGATGGGTTGGGGTCGAGCTCTGGAAACACCATATATTTT. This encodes CASSIDGLGSSSGNTIYF.

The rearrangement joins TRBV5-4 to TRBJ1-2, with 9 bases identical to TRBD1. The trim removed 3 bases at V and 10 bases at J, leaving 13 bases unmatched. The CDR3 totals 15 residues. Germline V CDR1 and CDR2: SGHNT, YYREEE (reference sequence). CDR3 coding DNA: TGTGCCAGCAGCTCCGCAACGGATGGACAGGGGAACTACACCTTC. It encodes CASSSATDGQGNYTF. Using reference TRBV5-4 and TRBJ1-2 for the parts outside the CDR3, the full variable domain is ETGVTQSPTHLIKTRGQQVTLRCSSQSGHNTVSWYQQALGQGPQFIFQYYREEENGRGNFPPRFSGLQFPNYSSELNVNALELDDSALYLCASSSATDGQGNYTFGSGTRLTVV.

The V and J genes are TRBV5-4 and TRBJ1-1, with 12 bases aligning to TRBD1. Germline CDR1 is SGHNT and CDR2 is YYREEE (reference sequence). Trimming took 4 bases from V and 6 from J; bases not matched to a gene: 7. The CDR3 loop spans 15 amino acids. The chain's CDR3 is CASSETGTGGAEAFF. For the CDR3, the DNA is TGTGCCAGCAGCGAAACCGGGACAGGGGGCGCTGAAGCTTTCTTT.